What follows are 12 T cell receptor beta chains derived from one specimen sequenced in a study of cytomegalovirus exposure and HLA in healthy donors. Primers included in the PCR were 60 Vbeta and 13 Jbeta primers. Only in-frame clones appear in the TCRdb table, and some are missing; sequencing was by immunoSEQ multiplex PCR. Here the sample spans about 140,000 clones, over 60% being singletons. The sample taken for sequencing was PBMCs. The receptors were gathered from a middle-aged man in good health and CMV-seronegative.

CDR3 bases: TGTGCCAGCAGCTTAGGAGGGTTGGCAGATACGCAGTATTTT. Its translation: CASSLGGLADTQYF. This rearrangement joins TRBV7-2 to TRBJ2-3; perhaps TRBD2 as D (5 bases). V was pared by 1 base and J by 4 bases, with 9 bases between. This CDR3 is 14 amino acids long. Germline CDR1 reads SGHTA; CDR2 reads FQGNSA. Complete variable domain (other parts from reference TRBV7-2 and TRBJ2-3): GAGVSQSPSNKVTEKGKDVELRCDPISGHTALYWYRQSLGQGLEFLIYFQGNSAPDKSGLPSDRFSAERTGGSVSTLTIQRTQQEDSAVYLCASSLGGLADTQYFGPGTRLTVL.

This clone was recorded only once. The V and J genes are TRBV29-1 and TRBJ2-7; a possible D gene is TRBD1 (5 bases). This CDR3 is built from 13 residues. V lost 5 bases, J lost 5 bases, and 16 bases lay in between. From germline, CDR1 is SQVTM and CDR2 ANQGSEA. DNA of the CDR3: TGCAGCGTTTCTGTCAGGGTTAGCCACGAGCAGTACTTC. This sequence encodes CSVSVRVSHEQYF.

The rearrangement uses TRBV7-2 and TRBJ2-7; 8 nucleotides agree with TRBD2. This CDR3 spans 14 amino acids. The V segment lost 5 bases and the J segment 2 bases; nucleotides outside the gene matches: 5. CDR1 SGHTA and CDR2 FQGNSA come from the germline V gene. The CDR3 region has the DNA TGTGCCAGCAGCCCGACTAGCGTAACCTACGAGCAGTACTTC. Protein product: CASSPTSVTYEQYF.

The gene calls are TRBV7-2 and TRBJ2-3; TRBD2 matches at 11 bases. The CDR3 is 15 residues long. The V and J ends lost 4 bases and 5 bases, in that order; junction bases with no gene match: 5. Germline-derived CDR1 and CDR2 are SGHTA and FQGNSA. The CDR3 spells CASSSSGTSGDTQYF. CDR3 DNA: TGTGCCAGCAGCTCCTCTGGGACTAGCGGAGATACGCAGTATTTT.

This clone was recorded only once. One end of the junction is discordant with germline, which a read error may explain. The same CDR3 is also encoded by other DNA sequences in this sample. This chain links TRBV10-2 with TRBJ1-1; TRBD1 aligns across 7 bases. This CDR3 comprises 14 residues. CDR1 is WSHSY and CDR2 is SAAADI in the germline V gene. The CDR3 loop is CASRRTGMNTEAFF. The DNA of the CDR3 is TGCGCCAGCAGGAGGACAGGAATGAACACTGAAGCTTTCTTC.

This clone was picked up one time. The identical CDR3 is also encoded by other nucleotide sequences in the sample. The rearrangement joins TRBV30 to TRBJ1-2; TRBD1 aligns across 7 bases. CDR1 is GTSNPN and CDR2 is SVGIG in the germline V gene (reference sequence). This CDR3 contains 11 residues. The V and J ends lost 5 bases and 5 bases, in that order; junction bases with no gene match: 2. This chain's CDR3 is CAWGTDYGYTF. The DNA for the CDR3 is TGTGCCTGGGGGACAGATTATGGCTACACCTTC.

This chain uses TRBV18 with TRBJ2-2, with 12 bases lining up with TRBD2. In germline, CDR1 is KGHSH, CDR2 LQKENI. The V gene end was trimmed by 2 bases and the J gene end by 2 bases; junction bases not matched to a gene: 3. This CDR3 has 17 amino acids. CDR3 DNA sequence: TGTGCCAGCTCACCAAGACTAGCGGGAGCAAACACCGGGGAGCTGTTTTTT. This gives the protein CASSPRLAGANTGELFF. Variable domain in full (rest from reference TRBV18 and TRBJ2-2): NAGVMQNPRHLVRRRGQEARLRCSPMKGHSHVYWYRQLPEEGLKFMVYLQKENIIDESGMPKERFSAEFPKEGPSILRIQQVVRGDSAAYFCASSPRLAGANTGELFFGEGSRLTVL.

This chain uses TRBV28 with TRBJ2-2, with a possible D match to TRBD2 (5 bases). Trimming pared 2 bases from V and 1 base from J, leaving 8 bases between. CDR1 is MDHEN, CDR2 SYDVKM, per germline. The CDR3 sequence is 15 residues long. CDR3 sequence reads: CASSLSGGNTGELFF. Here the CDR3 DNA reads TGTGCCAGCAGTTTAAGCGGCGGGAACACCGGGGAGCTGTTTTTT.

This CDR3 is CASSFTTGGALGFF. As DNA, the CDR3 is TGCGCCAGCAGCTTCACAACAGGGGGCGCTTTGGGGTTCTTC. The V and J genes are TRBV5-1 and TRBJ2-1; TRBD1 agrees at 9 bases. This CDR3 has 14 residues. Germline V gene lookup returns CDR1 SGHRS and CDR2 YFSETQ. Trimming at V came to 2 bases and at J to 15 bases, leaving 12 bases not matched to a gene. Filled out from reference TRBV5-1 and TRBJ2-1, the complete variable domain reads KAGVTQTPRYLIKTRGQQVTLSCSPISGHRSVSWYQQTPGQGLQFLFEYFSETQRNKGNFPGRFSGRQFSNSRSEMNVSTLELGDSALYLCASSFTTGGALGFFGPGTRLTVL.

This chain uses TRBV5-1 with TRBJ2-3; 9 bases fit TRBD2. The CDR3 runs 15 residues. Germline V gives CDR1 SGHRS, CDR2 YFSETQ. The V gene end was trimmed by 0 bases and the J gene end by 4 bases; junction bases not matched to a gene: 3. CDR3 bases: TGCGCCAGCAGCTTGGCGCTAGCGGGGTCAGATACGCAGTATTTT. It yields the protein CASSLALAGSDTQYF.

This rearrangement joins TRBV6-1 to TRBJ1-2; tentative D call: TRBD1 (6 bases). The V gene's germline CDR1 is MNHNS and CDR2 SASEGT. V dropped 4 bases and J dropped 3 bases, with 12 bases sitting between them. The CDR3 loop spans 14 amino acids. CDR3 sequence (DNA): TGTGCCAGCAGTGCACCGGGACATTACTATGGCTACACCTTC. Translated: CASSAPGHYYGYTF.

The chain is built from TRBV19 and TRBJ1-2; D is uncertain. This CDR3 comprises 12 residues. Deletions cut 3 bases from V and 2 bases from J, with 4 bases between. CDR1 and CDR2 (germline): LNHDA, SQIVND (reference sequence). The CDR3 spells CASSILNYGYTF. CDR3 DNA: TGTGCCAGTAGTATCCTGAACTATGGCTACACCTTC.